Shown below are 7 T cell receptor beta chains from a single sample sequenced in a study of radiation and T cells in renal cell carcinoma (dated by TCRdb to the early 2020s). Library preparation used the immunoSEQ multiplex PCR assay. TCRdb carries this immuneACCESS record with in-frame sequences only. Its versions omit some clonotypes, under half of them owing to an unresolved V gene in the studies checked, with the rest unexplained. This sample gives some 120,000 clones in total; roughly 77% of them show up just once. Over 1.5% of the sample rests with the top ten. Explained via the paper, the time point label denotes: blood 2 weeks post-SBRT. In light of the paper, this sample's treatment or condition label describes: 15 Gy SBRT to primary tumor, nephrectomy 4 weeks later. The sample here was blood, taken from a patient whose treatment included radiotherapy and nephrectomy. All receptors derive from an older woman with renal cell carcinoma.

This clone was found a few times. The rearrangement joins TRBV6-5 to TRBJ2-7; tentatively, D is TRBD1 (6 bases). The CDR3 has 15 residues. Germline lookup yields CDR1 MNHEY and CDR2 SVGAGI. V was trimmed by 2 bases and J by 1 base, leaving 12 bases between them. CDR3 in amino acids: CASSYRQALSYEQYF. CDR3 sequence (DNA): TGTGCCAGCAGTTACCGACAGGCCCTATCCTACGAGCAGTACTTC.

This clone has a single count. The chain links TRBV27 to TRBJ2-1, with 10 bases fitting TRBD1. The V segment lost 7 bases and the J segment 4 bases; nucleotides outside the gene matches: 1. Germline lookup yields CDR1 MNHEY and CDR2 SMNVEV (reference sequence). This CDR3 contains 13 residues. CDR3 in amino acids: CASKGQGYNEQFF. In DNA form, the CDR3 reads TGTGCCAGCAAGGGACAGGGGTACAATGAGCAGTTCTTC.

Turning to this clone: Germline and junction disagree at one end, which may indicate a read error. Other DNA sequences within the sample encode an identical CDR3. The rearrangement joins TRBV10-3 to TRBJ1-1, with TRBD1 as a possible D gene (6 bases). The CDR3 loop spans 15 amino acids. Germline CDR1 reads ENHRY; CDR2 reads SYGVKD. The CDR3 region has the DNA TGTGCTATCAGTGATTTACAGGGATGGGACACTGAAGCTTTCTTT. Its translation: CAISDLQGWDTEAFF.

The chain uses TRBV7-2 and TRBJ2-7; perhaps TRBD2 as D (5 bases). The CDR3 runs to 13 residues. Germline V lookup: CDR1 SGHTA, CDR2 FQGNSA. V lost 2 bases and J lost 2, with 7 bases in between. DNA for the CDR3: TGTGCCAGCAGCTTACCGGGGACCTACGAGCAGTACTTC. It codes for CASSLPGTYEQYF.

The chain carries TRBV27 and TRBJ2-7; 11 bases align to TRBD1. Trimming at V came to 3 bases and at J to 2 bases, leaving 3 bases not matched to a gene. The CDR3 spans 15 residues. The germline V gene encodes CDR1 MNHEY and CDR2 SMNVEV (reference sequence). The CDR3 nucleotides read TGTGCCAGCAGTTTGTGGACAGGGGGCCCCTACGAGCAGTACTTC. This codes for CASSLWTGGPYEQYF.

The CDR3 coding sequence is TGTGCCAGCAGCGTGGCCGGGACCTCCACCGGGGAGCTGTTTTTT. Translating it yields CASSVAGTSTGELFF. V and J are TRBV9 and TRBJ2-2; D could derive from TRBD1 or TRBD2 (5 bases each). The CDR3 length is 15 residues. V lost 2 bases and J lost 4, with 12 bases in between. CDR1 is SGDLS, CDR2 YYNGEE, per germline. Full variable domain (remainder filled in from reference TRBV9 and TRBJ2-2): DSGVTQTPKHLITATGQRVTLRCSPRSGDLSVYWYQQSLDQGLQFLIQYYNGEERAKGNILERFSAQQFPDLHSELNLSSLELGDSALYFCASSVAGTSTGELFFGEGSRLTVL.

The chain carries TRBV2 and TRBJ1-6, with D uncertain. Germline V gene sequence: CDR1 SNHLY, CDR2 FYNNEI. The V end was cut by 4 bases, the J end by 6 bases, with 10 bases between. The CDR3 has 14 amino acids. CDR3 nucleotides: TGTGCCAGCAGTGCGGCAGGTATTAATTCACCCCTCCACTTT. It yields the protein CASSAAGINSPLHF.